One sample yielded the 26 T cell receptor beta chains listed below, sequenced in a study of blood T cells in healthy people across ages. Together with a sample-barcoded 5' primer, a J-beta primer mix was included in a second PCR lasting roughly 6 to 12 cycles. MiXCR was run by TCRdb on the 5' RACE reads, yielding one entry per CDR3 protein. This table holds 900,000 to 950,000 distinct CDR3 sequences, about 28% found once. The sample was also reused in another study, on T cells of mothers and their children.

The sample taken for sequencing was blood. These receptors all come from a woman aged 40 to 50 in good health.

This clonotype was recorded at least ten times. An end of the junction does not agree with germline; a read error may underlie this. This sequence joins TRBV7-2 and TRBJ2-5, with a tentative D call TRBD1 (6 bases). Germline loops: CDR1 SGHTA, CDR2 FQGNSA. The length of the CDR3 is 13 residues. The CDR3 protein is CASSSTGQETQYF. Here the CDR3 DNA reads TGCGCCAGCAGCTCGACAGGCCAAGAGACCCAGTACTTC. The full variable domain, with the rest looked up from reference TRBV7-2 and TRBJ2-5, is GAGVSQSPSNKVTEKGKDVELRCDPISGHTALYWYRQSLGQGLEFLIYFQGNSAPDKSGLPSDRFSAERTGGSVSTLTIQRTQQEDSAVYLCASSSTGQETQYFGPGTRLLVL.

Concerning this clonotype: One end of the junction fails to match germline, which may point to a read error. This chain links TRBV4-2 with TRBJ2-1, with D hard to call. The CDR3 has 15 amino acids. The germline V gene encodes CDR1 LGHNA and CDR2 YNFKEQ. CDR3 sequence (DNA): TGTGCCAGCAGCCAAGATTTAGTAACCTACAGTGAGCAGTTCTTC. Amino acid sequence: CASSQDLVTYSEQFF.

Here the CDR3 reads CATGPREAFF. The CDR3 coding sequence is TGTGCCACAGGGCCCAGGGAAGCTTTCTTT. The J gene is TRBJ1-1, the V gene TRBV2; the D gene is possibly TRBD1 (5 bases). The CDR3 extends over 10 amino acids. The germline CDR1 and CDR2 sequences are SNHLY and FYNNEI. Between the trimmed V and J ends, which lost 10 bases and 8 bases, there was a span of 11 bases.

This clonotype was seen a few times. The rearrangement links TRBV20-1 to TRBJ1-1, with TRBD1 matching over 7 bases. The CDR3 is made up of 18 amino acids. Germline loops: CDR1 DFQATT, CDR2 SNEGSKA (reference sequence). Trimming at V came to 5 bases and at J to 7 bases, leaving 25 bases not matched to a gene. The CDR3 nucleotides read TGCAGTGCTCCCCCTGGGGCAGGGGGACGTGGTCGGACCGGTGAAGCTTTCTTT. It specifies CSAPPGAGGRGRTGEAFF.

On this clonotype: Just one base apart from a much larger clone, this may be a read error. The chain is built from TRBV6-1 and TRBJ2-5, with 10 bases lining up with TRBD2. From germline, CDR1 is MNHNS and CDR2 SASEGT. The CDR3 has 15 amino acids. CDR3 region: CASNEASGGWETQYF. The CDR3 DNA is TGTGCCAGCAATGAAGCTAGCGGGGGATGGGAGACCCAGTACTTC.

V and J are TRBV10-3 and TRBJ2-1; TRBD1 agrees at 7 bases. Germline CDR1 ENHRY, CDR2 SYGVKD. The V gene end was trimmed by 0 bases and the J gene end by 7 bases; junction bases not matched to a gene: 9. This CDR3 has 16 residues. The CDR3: CAISESIGQGENEQFF. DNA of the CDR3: TGTGCCATCAGTGAGTCGATTGGTCAGGGGGAGAATGAGCAGTTCTTC.

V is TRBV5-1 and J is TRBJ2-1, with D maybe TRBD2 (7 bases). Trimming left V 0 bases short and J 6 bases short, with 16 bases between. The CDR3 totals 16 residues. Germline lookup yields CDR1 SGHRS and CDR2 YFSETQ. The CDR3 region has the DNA TGCGCCAGCAGCTTGGAGGGGGGGGAGGTCGGCAATGAGCAGTTCTTC. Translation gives CASSLEGGEVGNEQFF.

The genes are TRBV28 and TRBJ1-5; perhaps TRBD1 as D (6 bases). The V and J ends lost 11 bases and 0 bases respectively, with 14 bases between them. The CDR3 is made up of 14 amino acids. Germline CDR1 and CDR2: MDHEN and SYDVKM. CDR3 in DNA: TGTGCCGTAACGGGACAAGATAGCAATCAGCCCCAGCATTTT. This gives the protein CAVTGQDSNQPQHF.

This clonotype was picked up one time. The CDR3 spells CASSLRKGRGGPSYEQYF. Here the CDR3 DNA reads TGTGCCAGCAGTTTAAGGAAAGGGAGGGGGGGGCCCTCCTACGAGCAGTACTTC. J is TRBJ2-1 and V is TRBV27; a weak D match, TRBD2 (7 bases). The J call may be incorrect, as the DNA end agrees better with TRBJ2-7. The CDR3 is 18 amino acids. Germline values: CDR1 MNHEY, CDR2 SMNVEV (reference sequence).

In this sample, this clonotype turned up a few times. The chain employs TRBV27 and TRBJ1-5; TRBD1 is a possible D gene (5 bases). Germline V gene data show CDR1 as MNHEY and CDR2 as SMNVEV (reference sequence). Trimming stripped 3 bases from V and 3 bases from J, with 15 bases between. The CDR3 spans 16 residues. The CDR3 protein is CASSFRGPGDNQPQHF. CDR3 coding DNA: TGTGCCAGCAGTTTCCGGGGACCGGGGGACAATCAGCCCCAGCATTTT.

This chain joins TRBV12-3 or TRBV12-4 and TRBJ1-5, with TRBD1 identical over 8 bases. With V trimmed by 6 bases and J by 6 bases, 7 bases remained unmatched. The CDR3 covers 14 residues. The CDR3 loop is CASRLGQGSQPQHF. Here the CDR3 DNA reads TGTGCCAGCAGACTTGGACAGGGTAGTCAGCCCCAGCATTTT.

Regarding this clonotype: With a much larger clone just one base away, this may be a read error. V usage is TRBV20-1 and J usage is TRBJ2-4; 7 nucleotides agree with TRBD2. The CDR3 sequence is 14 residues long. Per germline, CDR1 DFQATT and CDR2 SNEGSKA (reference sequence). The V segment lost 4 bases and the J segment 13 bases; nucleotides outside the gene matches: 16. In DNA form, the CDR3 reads TGCAGTGCTACCAACCGGGACTACAACAATGAGCAGTACTTC. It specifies CSATNRDYNNEQYF.

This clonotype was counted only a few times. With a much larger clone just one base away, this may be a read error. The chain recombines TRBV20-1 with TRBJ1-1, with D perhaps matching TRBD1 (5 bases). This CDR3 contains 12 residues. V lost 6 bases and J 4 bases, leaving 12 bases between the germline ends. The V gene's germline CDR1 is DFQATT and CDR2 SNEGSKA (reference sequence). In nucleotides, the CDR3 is TGCAGTGCCACGGGGGGGTGCACTGAAGCTTTCTTT. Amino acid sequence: CSATGGCTEAFF.

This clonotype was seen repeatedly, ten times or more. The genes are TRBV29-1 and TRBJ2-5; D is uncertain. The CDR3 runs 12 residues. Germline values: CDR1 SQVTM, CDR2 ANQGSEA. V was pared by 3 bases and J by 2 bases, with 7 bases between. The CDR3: CSVDRFQETQYF. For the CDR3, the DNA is TGCAGCGTTGACAGATTTCAAGAGACCCAGTACTTC.

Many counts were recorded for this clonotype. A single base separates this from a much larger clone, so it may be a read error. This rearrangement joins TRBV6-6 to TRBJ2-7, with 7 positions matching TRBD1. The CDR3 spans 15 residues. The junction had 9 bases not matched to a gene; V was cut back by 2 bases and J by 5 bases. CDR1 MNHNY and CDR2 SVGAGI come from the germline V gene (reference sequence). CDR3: CASSYLDRDCDEQYF. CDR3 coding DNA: TGTGCCAGCAGTTACCTCGACAGGGATTGCGACGAGCAGTACTTC.

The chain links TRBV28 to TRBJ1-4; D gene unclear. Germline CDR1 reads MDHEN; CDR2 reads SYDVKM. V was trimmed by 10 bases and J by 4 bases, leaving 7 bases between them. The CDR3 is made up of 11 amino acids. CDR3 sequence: CATVGNEKLFF. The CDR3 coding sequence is TGTGCCACAGTGGGTAATGAAAAACTGTTTTTT.

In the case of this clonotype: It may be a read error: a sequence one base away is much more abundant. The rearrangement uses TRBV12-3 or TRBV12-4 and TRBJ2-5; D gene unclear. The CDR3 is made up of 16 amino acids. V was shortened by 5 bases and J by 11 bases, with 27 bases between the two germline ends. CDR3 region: CASSPSQANPYNEQYF. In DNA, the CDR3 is TGTGCCAGCAGTCCCAGTCAGGCAAACCCCTACAATGAGCAGTACTTC.

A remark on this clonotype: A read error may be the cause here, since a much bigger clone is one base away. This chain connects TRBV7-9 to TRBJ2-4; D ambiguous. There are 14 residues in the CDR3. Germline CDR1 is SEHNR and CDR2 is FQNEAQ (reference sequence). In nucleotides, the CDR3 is TGTGCCAGCAGCTTAATCGCCGACGGTTACGAGCAGTGCTTC. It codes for CASSLIADGYEQCF. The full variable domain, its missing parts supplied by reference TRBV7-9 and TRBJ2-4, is DTGVSQNPRHKITKRGQNVTFRCDPISEHNRLYWYRQTLGQGPEFLTYFQNEAQLEKSRLLSDRFSAERPKGSFSTLEIQRTEQGDSAMYLCASSLIADGYEQCFGAGTRLSVL.

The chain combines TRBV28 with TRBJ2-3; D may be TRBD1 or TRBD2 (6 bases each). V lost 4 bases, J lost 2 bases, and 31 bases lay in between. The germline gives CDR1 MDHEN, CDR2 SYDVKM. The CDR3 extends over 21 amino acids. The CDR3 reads CASSSPVWRDTKEEHTDTQYF. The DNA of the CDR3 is TGTGCCAGCAGTTCCCCCGTTTGGCGGGACACCAAGGAGGAACACACAGATACGCAGTATTTT.

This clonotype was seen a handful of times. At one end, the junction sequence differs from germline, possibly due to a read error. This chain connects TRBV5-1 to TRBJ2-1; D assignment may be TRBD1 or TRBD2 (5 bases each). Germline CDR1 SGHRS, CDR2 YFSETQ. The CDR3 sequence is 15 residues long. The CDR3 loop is CAGSWIRTNGGEQFF. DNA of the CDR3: TGCGCCGGCAGCTGGATCCGGACAAATGGGGGTGAGCAGTTCTTC.

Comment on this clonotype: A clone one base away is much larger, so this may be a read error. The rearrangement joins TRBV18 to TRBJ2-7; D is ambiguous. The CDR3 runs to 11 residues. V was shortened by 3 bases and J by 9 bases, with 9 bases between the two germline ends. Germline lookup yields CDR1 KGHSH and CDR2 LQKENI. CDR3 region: CASSPHHGQYF. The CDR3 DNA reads TGTGCCAGCTCACCCCACCACGGGCAGTACTTC.

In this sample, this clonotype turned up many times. The CDR3 sequence is CASSSGGVHGYTF. CDR3 bases: TGTGCCAGCAGCTCAGGGGGCGTACACGGCTACACCTTC. The chain carries TRBV28 and TRBJ1-2; 8 nucleotides match TRBD1. The germline V gene has CDR1 MDHEN and CDR2 SYDVKM. V shed 6 bases, J shed 8 bases, and the junction held 8 bases outside the gene matches. The CDR3 consists of 13 residues.

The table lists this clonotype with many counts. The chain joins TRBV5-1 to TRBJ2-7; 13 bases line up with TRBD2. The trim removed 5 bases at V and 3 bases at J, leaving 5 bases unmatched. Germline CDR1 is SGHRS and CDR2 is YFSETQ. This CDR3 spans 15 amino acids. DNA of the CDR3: TGCGCCAGCAGACTGAGGACTAGCGGGGGCTACGAGCAGTACTTC. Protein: CASRLRTSGGYEQYF.

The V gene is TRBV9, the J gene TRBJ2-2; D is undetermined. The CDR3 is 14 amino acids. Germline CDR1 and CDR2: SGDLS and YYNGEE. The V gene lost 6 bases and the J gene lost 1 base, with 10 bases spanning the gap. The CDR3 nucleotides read TGTGCCAGCACGTATTCAGGGAACACCGGGGAGCTGTTTTTT. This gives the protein CASTYSGNTGELFF.

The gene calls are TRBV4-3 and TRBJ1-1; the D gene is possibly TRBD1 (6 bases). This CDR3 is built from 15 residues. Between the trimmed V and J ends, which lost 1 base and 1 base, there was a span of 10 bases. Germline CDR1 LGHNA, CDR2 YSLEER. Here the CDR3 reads CASSQGGGGNTEAFF. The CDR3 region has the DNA TGCGCCAGCAGCCAAGGAGGGGGGGGGAACACTGAAGCTTTCTTT.

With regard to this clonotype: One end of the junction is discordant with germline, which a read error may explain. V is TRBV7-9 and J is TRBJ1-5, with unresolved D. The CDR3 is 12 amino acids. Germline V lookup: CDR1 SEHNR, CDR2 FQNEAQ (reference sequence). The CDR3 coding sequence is TGTACCAGCAGCTTAGAAAATCAGCCCCAGCATTTT. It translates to CTSSLENQPQHF.